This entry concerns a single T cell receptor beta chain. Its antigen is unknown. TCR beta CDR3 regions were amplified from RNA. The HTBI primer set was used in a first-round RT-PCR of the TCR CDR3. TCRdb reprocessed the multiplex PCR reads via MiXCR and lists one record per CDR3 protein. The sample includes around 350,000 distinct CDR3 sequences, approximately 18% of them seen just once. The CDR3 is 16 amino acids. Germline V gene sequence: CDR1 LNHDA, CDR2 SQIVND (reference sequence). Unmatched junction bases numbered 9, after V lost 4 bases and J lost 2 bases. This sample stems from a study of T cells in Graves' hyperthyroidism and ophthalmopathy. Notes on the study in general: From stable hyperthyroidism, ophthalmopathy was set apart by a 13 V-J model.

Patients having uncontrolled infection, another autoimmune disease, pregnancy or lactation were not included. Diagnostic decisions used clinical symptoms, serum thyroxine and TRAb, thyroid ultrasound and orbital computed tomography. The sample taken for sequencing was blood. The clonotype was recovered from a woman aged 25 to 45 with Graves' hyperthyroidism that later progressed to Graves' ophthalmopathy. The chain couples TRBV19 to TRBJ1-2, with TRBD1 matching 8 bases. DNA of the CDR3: TGTGCCAGTAGTACGCAGGGGGCTCAGTTGAACTATGGCTACACCTTC. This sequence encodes CASSTQGAQLNYGYTF.